Sequencing of this T cell receptor (beta chain) was carried out in a study of blood T cells in healthy people across ages. With respect to this clonotype: The final CDR3 position lacks the conserved phenylalanine or tryptophan, pointing to a likely read error.

The CDR3 covers 14 residues. CDR1 is SGHTA, CDR2 FQGNSA, per germline. V dropped 5 bases and J dropped 2 bases, with 13 bases sitting between them. A second PCR of 7 to 11 cycles used a sample-barcoded 5' primer and a J-beta primer mix. Each sample provided no less than 2.5 million CDR3-containing paired-end reads. TCRdb recomputed calls from the 5' RACE reads with MiXCR, one row per CDR3 protein. The table lists over 1.5 million distinct CDR3 sequences, about 50% of them singletons. Healthy Caucasian individuals from Russia aged about 6 to 90 served as donors. The chain has TRBV7-2 and TRBJ2-7; D is possibly TRBD2 (5 bases). Input material: blood. The clonotype was recovered from a woman between 35 and 50 years old in good health. CDR3: CASSPRGSTYEQYL. The CDR3 nucleotides read TGTGCCAGCAGCCCCCGGGGTTCCACCTACGAGCAGTACTTA.